These T cell receptor beta chains were read from a single sample in a study of blood T cell repertoires in COVID-19. Profiling relied on immunoSEQ multiplex PCR, and the TCRdb table lists in-frame clones only, not all of them. The sample lists about 100,000 clones; 80% were seen once. Sequencing was carried out using peripheral blood. The receptor set was obtained from a man aged 65 to 79 with active or convalescent COVID-19. Both conserved end residues are part of each CDR3. Fields, in order: D gene, J gene, V gene, clone size, CDR3 DNA, CDR3 protein. The D gene is left open where the match is weak. Not all rows give a size; the values are once, few, many and, for expanded clones, a class.

.	TRBJ1-1	TRBV6-5	once	TGTGCCAGCAGCGAGGGATCGAACACTGAAGCTTTCTTT	CASSEGSNTEAFF
.	TRBJ1-1	TRBV6-1	once	TGTGCCAGCAGTGAGCGGCAAATGAACACTGAAGCTTTCTTT	CASSERQMNTEAFF
TRBD1	TRBJ1-6	TRBV6-5	.	TGTGCCAGCAGTTACCGACAGGGAGGTTCACCCCTCCACTTT	CASSYRQGGSPLHF
.	TRBJ2-7	TRBV29-1	.	TGCAGCGTTCAAAACAAGTACGAGCAGTACTTC	CSVQNKYEQYF
.	TRBJ1-1	TRBV19	.	TGTGCCAGTAGTATACAGGGATTGAACACTGAAGCTTTCTTT	CASSIQGLNTEAFF
TRBD1	TRBJ1-5	TRBV19	few	TGTGCCAGTAGTCTGCGCCGTGGGACAGGGGGCGCGAAAGGTCAGCCCCAGCATTTT	CASSLRRGTGGAKGQPQHF
.	TRBJ1-2	TRBV9	.	TGTGCCAGCAGCGTAGAAACAGTCCCTGATGGCTACACCTTC	CASSVETVPDGYTF
TRBD1	TRBJ1-5	TRBV5-6	.	TGTGCCAGCAGCTTTTCCCGGACAGGTAGCAATCAGCCCCAGCATTTT	CASSFSRTGSNQPQHF
.	TRBJ2-5	TRBV7-2	once	TGTGCCAGCAGTTTTGGTGGGCGATTGCCTGGGGAGACCCAGTACTTC	CASSFGGRLPGETQYF
.	TRBJ2-3	TRBV6-5	.	TGTGCCAGCAGTTACGACAACCTAAGGGATACGCAGTATTTT	CASSYDNLRDTQYF
.	TRBJ1-6	TRBV7-2	.	TGTGCCAGCAGCTCCCGTCTCGGGTCGGGTTCACCCCTCCACTTT	CASSSRLGSGSPLHF
.	TRBJ1-6	TRBV7-2	.	TGTGCCAGCAGCTACCGTTCTGATAGACCCCTCCACTTT	CASSYRSDRPLHF
.	TRBJ1-1	TRBV29-1	.	TGCACCGTCGGTCTGAGGGCTGAAGCTTTCTTT	CTVGLRAEAFF
.	TRBJ1-5	TRBV12-5	many	TGTGCTAGTGGTTCGACAGCACCCAATCAGCCCCAGCATTTT	CASGSTAPNQPQHF
.	TRBJ2-1	TRBV4-1	once	TGCGCCAGCAGCCTGACAGTCCAGTCCTACAATGAGCAGTTCTTC	CASSLTVQSYNEQFF
.	TRBJ1-1	TRBV4-3	.	TGCGCCAGCAGCCAAGATAGAGGAACAGGGCGGTTCGCTTTCTTT	CASSQDRGTGRFAFF
.	TRBJ1-2	TRBV3-1/TRBV3-2	few	TGTGCCAGCAGCCAAGGTCACATCTATGGCTACACCTTC	CASSQGHIYGYTF
TRBD1	TRBJ2-7	TRBV27	.	TGTGCCAGCAGGGAAAGACAGGGGGCGGCCTACGAGCAGTACTTC	CASRERQGAAYEQYF
TRBD2	TRBJ2-5	TRBV7-9	.	TGTGCCAGCAGCTTGATGGCGGGGGATCAGACCCAGTACTTC	CASSLMAGDQTQYF
TRBD1	TRBJ2-1	TRBV6-5	.	TGTGCCAGCAGGAGAGGACAGGGGGCGGGTGAGCAGTTCTTC	CASRRGQGAGEQFF
TRBD1	TRBJ1-1	TRBV11-2	.	TGTGCCAGCAGCCTATCGACAGGGGGAGCTTTCTTT	CASSLSTGGAFF
.	TRBJ1-4	TRBV7-9	.	TGTGCCAGCAGCCCTAGCTTTAATAATGAAAAACTGTTTTTT	CASSPSFNNEKLFF
TRBD2	TRBJ2-1	TRBV7-2	.	TGTGCCAGCAGCTTGGGACTAGCGGGGGAGAATGAGCAGTTCTTC	CASSLGLAGENEQFF
.	TRBJ1-5	TRBV4-2	.	TGTGCCAGCAGTCCGGGACATAGCAATCAGCCCCAGCATTTT	CASSPGHSNQPQHF
.	TRBJ2-7	TRBV5-8	.	TGTGCCAGCAGCTTGTCCGTCGGGTCCTACGAGCAGTACTTC	CASSLSVGSYEQYF
TRBD1	TRBJ2-7	TRBV3-1/TRBV3-2	.	TGTGCCAGCAGCCAGGGACAGGCCTACGAGCAGTACTTC	CASSQGQAYEQYF
TRBD1	TRBJ2-5	TRBV7-6	.	TGTGCCAGCAGCGAGGACAGGGGGAGGAAGACCCAGTACTTC	CASSEDRGRKTQYF
.	TRBJ1-2	TRBV4-2	.	TGTGCCAGCAGCCAAGGTACACAGGATCAGGGCTACACCTTC	CASSQGTQDQGYTF